One sample yielded the 6 T cell receptor beta chains listed below, sequenced in a study of cytomegalovirus exposure and HLA in healthy donors. The PCR had 60 Vbeta and 13 Jbeta primers. Clones were sequenced by immunoSEQ multiplex PCR, and TCRdb holds only the in-frame ones, with some missing. Counted here are 150,000 to 200,000 clones, around 76% occurring once; the ten biggest clones make up around 1.9%. Sequences were obtained from PBMCs. All receptors derive from a man aged 30 to 45 in good health and CMV-seronegative.

The chain is built from TRBV7-8 and TRBJ1-5; D possibly corresponds to TRBD1 (5 bases). Trimming removed 0 bases from V and 5 bases from J, with 8 bases in between. The CDR3 contains 14 residues. The germline CDR1 and CDR2 sequences are SGHVS and FQNEAQ. The CDR3 DNA reads as TGTGCCAGCAGCTTAGCTGGGGCCCATCAGCCCCAGCATTTT. This encodes CASSLAGAHQPQHF.

This sequence joins TRBV6-1 and TRBJ2-7, with 8 positions matching TRBD1. Germline-derived CDR1 and CDR2 are MNHNS and SASEGT. The CDR3 extends over 14 amino acids. The ends lost 3 bases at V and 1 base at J; junction bases unmatched: 2. The CDR3, as DNA: TGTGCCAGCAGTGATAGGACAGGGTCCTACGAGCAGTACTTC. Translating it yields CASSDRTGSYEQYF.

This clone was seen a single time. This chain joins TRBV7-9 and TRBJ1-2, with 10 bases that match TRBD1. V lost 1 base and J lost 1; bases outside the gene matches: 6. The V gene's germline CDR1 is SEHNR and CDR2 FQNEAQ (reference sequence). The CDR3 has 17 residues. In nucleotides, the CDR3 is TGTGCCAGCAGCTTAGAGAAAAGGACAGGGGGTAACTATGGCTACACCTTC. Translated, it gives CASSLEKRTGGNYGYTF.

The genes are TRBV10-2 and TRBJ2-5; 8 positions agree with TRBD1. J lost 5 bases, V lost 0 bases, and 5 bases had no gene match. The CDR3 length is 15 residues. Germline V gives CDR1 WSHSY, CDR2 SAAADI. CDR3 coding DNA: TGCGCCAGCAGTGAGTCACAGGGGGTTGCGGAGACCCAGTACTTC. Protein sequence: CASSESQGVAETQYF.

This chain links TRBV7-8 with TRBJ2-7, with TRBD2 as a possible D gene (6 bases). The CDR3 length is 14 residues. Germline assignment: CDR1 SGHVS and CDR2 FQNEAQ. V lost 8 bases to trimming and J lost 0 bases, with 14 bases between them. The CDR3 sequence: CASHRSRGSYEQYF. CDR3 in DNA: TGTGCCAGCCACCGGTCGCGGGGCTCCTACGAGCAGTACTTC.

The chain joins TRBV28 to TRBJ2-7, with a possible D match to TRBD1 (5 bases). V lost 6 bases and J 6 bases, leaving 12 bases between the germline ends. The CDR3 covers 12 residues. CDR1 is MDHEN, CDR2 SYDVKM, per germline. CDR3: CASRRQGVEQYF. The DNA of the CDR3 is TGTGCCAGCAGACGCCAGGGTGTCGAGCAGTACTTC.